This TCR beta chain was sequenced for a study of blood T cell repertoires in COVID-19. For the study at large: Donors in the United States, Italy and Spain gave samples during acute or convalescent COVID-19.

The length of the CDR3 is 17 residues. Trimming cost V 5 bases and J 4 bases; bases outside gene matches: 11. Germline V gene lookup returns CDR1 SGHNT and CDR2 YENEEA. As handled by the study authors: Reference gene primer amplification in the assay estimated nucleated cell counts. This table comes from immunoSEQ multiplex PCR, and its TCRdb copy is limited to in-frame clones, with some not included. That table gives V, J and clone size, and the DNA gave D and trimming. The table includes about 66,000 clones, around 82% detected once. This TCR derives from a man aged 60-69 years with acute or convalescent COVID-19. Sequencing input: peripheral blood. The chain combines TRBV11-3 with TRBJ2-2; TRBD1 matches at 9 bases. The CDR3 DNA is TGTGCCAGCAGCCGGCCCGGGGGGACAGGGATCACCGGGGAGCTGTTTTTT. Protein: CASSRPGGTGITGELFF.